This record covers a single T cell receptor (beta chain). The antigen remains undetermined. The V end was cut by 7 bases, the J end by 1 base, with 7 bases between. CDR1 and CDR2 (germline): MNHEY, SVGAGI. CDR3 length equals 12 residues. Libraries were prepared by immunoSEQ multiplex PCR; TCRdb keeps only in-frame clonotypes and omits some of them. There are around 200,000 clones in the sample; about 93% occur only once, and around 0.93% lies in the top ten. These data come from a study of T cell responses to AZD1222 COVID-19 vaccine. Overall study results and limits: Only five to seven AZD1222 recipients tested seropositive at baseline. Only after the peak T cell response were repertoires sampled.

The input for sequencing was peripheral blood, taken 28 days after the second dose of the MenACWY control vaccine. This TCR came from an adult who received the MenACWY meningococcal vaccine as a control. V is TRBV6-5 and J is TRBJ1-1; D uncertain. CDR3 nucleotide sequence: TGTGCCAGCACTCACCAGAACACTGAAGCTTTCTTT. Protein product: CASTHQNTEAFF.